The rows below give T cell receptor beta chains drawn from one sample of a study of early T cells in non-severe SARS-CoV-2 infection. TCRdb analysed the 5' RACE reads with MiXCR anew, one entry per CDR3 protein. The sample has approximately 64,000 distinct CDR3 sequences; over 20% are singletons. The sample here was whole blood, taken at baseline. The source of these receptors is an adult who was a healthcare worker with PCR-confirmed SARS-CoV-2 infection or an uninfected control (not recorded which). Both conserved end residues are part of each CDR3. A D gene is named only where the DNA matches it firmly. A row's size may be missing; if present it is once, few, many or a size class.

V	length	size	D	J	DNA	CDR3
TRBV24-1	15	.	.	TRBJ2-2	TGTGCCACCAGTGATACAGGGGAGGACACCGGGGAGCTGTTTTTT	CATSDTGEDTGELFF
TRBV30	13	few	.	TRBJ1-6	TGCGCCTGGAGTTCAACAGGCAATTCACCCCTCCACTTT	CAWSSTGNSPLHF
TRBV7-9	15	few	.	TRBJ2-7	TGTGCCAGCAGCTTAGGACCCCCCTCCTTATACGAGCAGTACTTC	CASSLGPPSLYEQYF
TRBV9	14	many	.	TRBJ2-3	TGTGCCAGCAGCGGTGTAGGGCCCACAGATACGCAGTATTTT	CASSGVGPTDTQYF
TRBV10-3	15	.	.	TRBJ2-5	TGTGCCATCAGTGAGTCGCATGTGACTTCAGAGACCCAGTACTTC	CAISESHVTSETQYF
TRBV2	12	.	.	TRBJ2-7	TGTGCCAGCAGTTTCCTTTCGGGGGAGCAGTACTTC	CASSFLSGEQYF
TRBV6-2/TRBV6-3	15	few	.	TRBJ2-5	TGTGCCAGCAGTCTACTTAGCGCCCGGGTGGAGACCCAGTACTTC	CASSLLSARVETQYF
TRBV12-3/TRBV12-4	15	.	.	TRBJ2-7	TGTGCCAGCAGTTCTACCCGGATTAGCTCCTACGAGCAGTACTTC	CASSSTRISSYEQYF
TRBV10-3	13	few	.	TRBJ2-5	TGTGCCATCAGTGGGACAGCCCAAGAGACCCAGTACTTC	CAISGTAQETQYF
TRBV29-1	14	.	.	TRBJ2-7	TGCAGCGTTCATCTCCCTACATCCGTCCGCGAGCAGTACTTC	CSVHLPTSVREQYF
TRBV12-3/TRBV12-4	12	few	.	TRBJ1-2	TGTGTCAGCAGCCTAGGACAGTATGGCTACACCTTC	CVSSLGQYGYTF
TRBV10-3	14	few	TRBD1	TRBJ1-1	TGTGCCATCAGTATGGGACAGGGGGTCACTGAAGCTTTCTTT	CAISMGQGVTEAFF